Each of the 5 T cell receptor beta chains below was sequenced from the same sample in a study of blood T cell repertoires in COVID-19. Assay: immunoSEQ multiplex PCR; the TCRdb copy retains only in-frame clones and omits some. The sample lists 60,000 to 85,000 clones, approximately 86% occurring once. The specimen was peripheral blood. Receptor source: a human donor in a cohort sampled during active COVID-19.

The V and J genes are TRBV11-2 and TRBJ2-1; 8 nucleotides agree with TRBD2. CDR1 is SGHAT and CDR2 is FQNNGV in the germline V gene. The CDR3 is made up of 14 amino acids. V trimming: 5 bases; J trimming: 8 bases; junction bases outside the gene matches: 8. The CDR3 DNA reads TGTGCCAGCAGCCCCCGGGGGGGGGTACATGAGCAGTTCTTC. As protein: CASSPRGGVHEQFF.

This clone was counted between two and nine times. The chain links TRBV9 to TRBJ1-6, with D hard to call. Trimming stripped 5 bases from V and 2 bases from J, with 5 bases between. CDR1 is SGDLS and CDR2 is YYNGEE in the germline V gene. The CDR3 sequence is 13 residues long. The CDR3: CASSSTYNSPLHF. In nucleotides, the CDR3 is TGTGCCAGCAGTAGCACCTATAATTCACCCCTCCACTTT.

The gene calls are TRBV5-4 and TRBJ2-7; 9 positions agree with TRBD2. Germline CDR1 reads SGHNT; CDR2 reads YYREEE (reference sequence). Trimming cost V 1 base and J 2 bases; bases outside gene matches: 4. CDR3 length: 15 residues. The CDR3 DNA follows: TGTGCCAGCAGCTTGTCTGCGGGGGGGCCCTACGAGCAGTACTTC. Its translation: CASSLSAGGPYEQYF.

V gene TRBV5-6 combines with J gene TRBJ2-3; weak D call: TRBD2 (6 bases). In germline, CDR1 is SGHDT, CDR2 YYEEEE. With 4 bases removed from V and 4 bases from J, the gap between germline ends came to 22 bases. The CDR3 has 17 amino acids. The CDR3 region is CASSPTTGSQKADTQYF. For the CDR3, the DNA is TGTGCCAGCAGCCCAACCACCGGGAGCCAAAAGGCAGATACGCAGTATTTT.

J is TRBJ2-7 and V is TRBV5-6; 7 bases fit TRBD1. The CDR3 runs 14 residues. Germline CDR1 SGHDT, CDR2 YYEEEE. The V segment lost 6 bases and the J segment 5 bases; nucleotides outside the gene matches: 11. Written as DNA, the CDR3 is TGTGCCAGCAATAACAGGGGCCCCCTTAACGAGCAGTACTTC. This translates into CASNNRGPLNEQYF.